This TCR beta chain was identified during a study of cytomegalovirus exposure and HLA in healthy donors. Overall study context: About 85 million unique TCRs from HLA-typed donors were held in an early release of data. Study-level results: When analyzed later, a missense DCLRE1C variant was found to be linked to TCR beta V- and J-gene trimming. A list of more than 150 TCR beta chains associated with cytomegalovirus was given.

In regard to this clone: Its antigen is unknown.

The PCR made use of 60 Vbeta and 13 Jbeta primers. This table comes from immunoSEQ multiplex PCR, and its TCRdb copy is limited to in-frame clones, with some not included. The data hold 60,000 to 75,000 clones, with roughly nine tenths observed a single time. The receptor was derived from a woman in her twenties or thirties in good health and CMV-seropositive. Input material: PBMCs.

The CDR3 here is CASSPPQGNTGELFF. The DNA for the CDR3 is TGTGCCAGCAGCCCGCCCCAGGGTAACACCGGGGAGCTGTTTTTT. V gene TRBV7-9 combines with J gene TRBJ2-2, with a possible D match to TRBD1 (5 bases). The ends were cut back, 5 bases at V and 2 bases at J, with 12 bases in the middle. CDR3 length: 15 amino acids. Germline-derived CDR1 and CDR2 are SEHNR and FQNEAQ (reference sequence). The full variable domain, its missing parts supplied by reference TRBV7-9 and TRBJ2-2, is DTGVSQNPRHKITKRGQNVTFRCDPISEHNRLYWYRQTLGQGPEFLTYFQNEAQLEKSRLLSDRFSAERPKGSFSTLEIQRTEQGDSAMYLCASSPPQGNTGELFFGEGSRLTVL.